This T cell receptor beta chain is from a study of T-cell reconstitution after alpha-beta-depleted transplantation in children. This CDR3 region has 16 residues. V gave up 4 bases and J gave up 5 bases; unmatched junction bases: 9. As it was prepared, the TCRbeta library received unique molecular identifiers. TCRdb re-derived calls from the PCR reads in MiXCR, one entry per CDR3 protein. The sample has over 200,000 distinct CDR3 sequences; approximately 11% are singletons. Many counts were recorded for this clonotype. The antigen remains undetermined. Study findings and constraints: At one year after transplant, newly produced T cells mostly accounted for T-cell counts and diversity.

The source of this sequence is a child younger than two with acute myeloid leukemia, due to receive a stem cell transplant. The V and J genes are TRBV12-3 or TRBV12-4 and TRBJ1-4, with 8 nucleotides matching TRBD1. Sequencing was performed on PBMCs, taken before TCRalphabeta/CD19-depleted stem cell transplant. CDR3 nucleotides: TGTGCCAGCAGTTCCCTGACAGGGGCAATAAATGAAAAACTGTTTTTT. This translates into CASSSLTGAINEKLFF.